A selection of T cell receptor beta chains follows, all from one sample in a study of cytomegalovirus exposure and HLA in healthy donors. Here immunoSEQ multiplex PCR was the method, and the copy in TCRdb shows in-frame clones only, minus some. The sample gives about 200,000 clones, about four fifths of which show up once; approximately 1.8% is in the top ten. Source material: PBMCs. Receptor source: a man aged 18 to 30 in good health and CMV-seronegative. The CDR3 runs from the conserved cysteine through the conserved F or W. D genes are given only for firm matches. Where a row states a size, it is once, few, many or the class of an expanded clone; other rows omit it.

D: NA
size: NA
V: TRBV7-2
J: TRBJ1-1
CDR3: CASSLPGIMNTEAFF
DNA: TGTGCCAGCAGCCTCCCGGGGATCATGAACACTGAAGCTTTCTTT

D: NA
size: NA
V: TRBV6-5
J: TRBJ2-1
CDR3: CASSYDSADLYNEQFF
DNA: TGTGCCAGCAGTTACGACTCGGCAGACCTTTACAATGAGCAGTTCTTC

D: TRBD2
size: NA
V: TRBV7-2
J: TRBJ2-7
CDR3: CASSLGLAVNEQYF
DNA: TGTGCCAGCAGCCTGGGACTAGCAGTCAACGAGCAGTACTTC

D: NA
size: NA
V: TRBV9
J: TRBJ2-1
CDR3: CASSQGSGYNEQFF
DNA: TGTGCCAGCAGCCAGGGATCAGGATACAATGAGCAGTTCTTC

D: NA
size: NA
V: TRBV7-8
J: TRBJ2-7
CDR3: CASSLATGALEQYF
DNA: TGTGCCAGCAGCTTAGCCACGGGAGCTCTCGAGCAGTACTTC

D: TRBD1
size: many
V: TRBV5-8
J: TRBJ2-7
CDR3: CASSLDRGHYEQYF
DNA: TGTGCCAGCAGCTTGGACAGGGGGCACTACGAGCAGTACTTC

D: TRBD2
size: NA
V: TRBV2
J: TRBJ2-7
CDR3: CASRPSGISYEQYF
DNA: TGTGCCAGCAGGCCTAGCGGGATCTCCTACGAGCAGTACTTC

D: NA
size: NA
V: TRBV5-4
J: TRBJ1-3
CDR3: CASSYLGREAGNTIYF
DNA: TGTGCCAGCAGCTACTTAGGGAGAGAAGCTGGAAACACCATATATTTT

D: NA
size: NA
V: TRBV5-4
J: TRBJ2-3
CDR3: CASSRGTSTDTQYF
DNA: TGTGCCAGCAGCCGAGGGACTAGCACAGATACGCAGTATTTT

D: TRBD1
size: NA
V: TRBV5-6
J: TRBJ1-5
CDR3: CASSLGMTGVIQPQHF
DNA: TGTGCCAGCAGCTTGGGCATGACAGGGGTTATTCAGCCCCAGCATTTT

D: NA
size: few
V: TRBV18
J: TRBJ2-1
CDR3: CASSPSSSYNEQFF
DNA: TGTGCCAGCTCACCATCTAGCTCCTACAATGAGCAGTTCTTC

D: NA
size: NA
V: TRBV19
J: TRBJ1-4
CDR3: CASSDHLTTNEKLFF
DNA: TGTGCCAGTAGTGATCACCTAACAACTAATGAAAAACTGTTTTTT

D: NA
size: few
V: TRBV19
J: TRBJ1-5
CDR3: CASTRTQNQPQHF
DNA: TGTGCCAGTACCCGGACACAGAATCAGCCCCAGCATTTT

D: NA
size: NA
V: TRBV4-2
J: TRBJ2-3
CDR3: CASSPSGGSTDTQYF
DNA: TGTGCCAGCAGCCCGTCCGGAGGATCCACAGATACGCAGTATTTT

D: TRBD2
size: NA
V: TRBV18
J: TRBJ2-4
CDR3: CASSPSGLAGGKNIQYF
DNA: TGTGCCAGCTCACCATCCGGACTAGCGGGGGGAAAAAACATTCAGTACTTC

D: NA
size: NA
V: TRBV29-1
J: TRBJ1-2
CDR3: CSVVMWGELNYGYTF
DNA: TGCAGCGTTGTGATGTGGGGGGAACTTAACTATGGCTACACCTTC

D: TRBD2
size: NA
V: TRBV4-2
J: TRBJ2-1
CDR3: CASSQDLASGMGEQFF
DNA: TGTGCCAGCAGCCAAGATTTGGCTAGCGGGATGGGTGAGCAGTTCTTC

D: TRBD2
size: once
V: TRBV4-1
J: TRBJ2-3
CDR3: CASSPGPAGGESTDTQYF
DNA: TGCGCCAGCAGCCCCGGTCCAGCGGGAGGAGAGAGCACAGATACGCAGTATTTT

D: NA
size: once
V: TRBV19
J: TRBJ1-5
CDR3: CASSIRRQIHQPQHF
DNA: TGTGCCAGTAGTATAAGGAGGCAGATACATCAGCCCCAGCATTTT

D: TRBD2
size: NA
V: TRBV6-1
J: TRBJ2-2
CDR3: CAGSLSGGKAGELFF
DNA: TGTGCCGGCTCCCTTAGCGGGGGTAAGGCCGGGGAGCTGTTTTTT

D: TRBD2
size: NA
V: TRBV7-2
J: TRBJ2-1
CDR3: CASSLAPLTSGMFNEQFF
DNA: TGTGCCAGCAGCTTAGCCCCGCTGACTAGCGGGATGTTCAATGAGCAGTTCTTC

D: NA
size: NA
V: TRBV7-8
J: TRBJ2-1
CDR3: CASRGGGTPTYNEQFF
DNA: TGTGCCAGCAGGGGCGGAGGGACCCCGACCTACAATGAGCAGTTCTTC

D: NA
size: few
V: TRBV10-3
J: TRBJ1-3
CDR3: CATGSSGNTIYF
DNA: TGTGCCACTGGGAGCTCTGGAAACACCATATATTTT

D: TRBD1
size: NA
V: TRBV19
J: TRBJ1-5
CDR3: CASRKQGGPNQPQHF
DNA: TGTGCCAGTAGAAAACAGGGGGGCCCTAATCAGCCCCAGCATTTT

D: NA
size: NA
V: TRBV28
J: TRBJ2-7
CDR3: CATTGSYEQYF
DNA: TGTGCCACTACAGGCTCCTACGAGCAGTACTTT

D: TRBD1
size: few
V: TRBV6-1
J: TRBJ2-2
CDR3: CASKDRGMTTGELFF
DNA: TGTGCCAGCAAGGACAGGGGAATGACCACCGGGGAGCTGTTTTTT

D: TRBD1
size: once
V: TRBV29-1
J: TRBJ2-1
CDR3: CSVGQGHNEQFF
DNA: TGCAGCGTGGGACAGGGGCACAATGAGCAGTTCTTC

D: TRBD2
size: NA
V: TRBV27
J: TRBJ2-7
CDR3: CASSFPVSGRAYDEQYF
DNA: TGTGCCAGCAGTTTCCCTGTCAGCGGGAGGGCCTACGACGAGCAGTACTTC

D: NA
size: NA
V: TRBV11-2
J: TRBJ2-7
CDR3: CASSLEGSSRPQKSSYEQYF
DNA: TGTGCCAGCAGCTTAGAAGGCTCTAGCCGCCCCCAAAAGAGCTCCTACGAGCAGTACTTC

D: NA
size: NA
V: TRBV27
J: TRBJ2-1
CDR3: CASSWAPSLQAGYNEQFF
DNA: TGTGCCAGCAGTTGGGCCCCTAGCCTACAAGCGGGTTACAATGAGCAGTTCTTC

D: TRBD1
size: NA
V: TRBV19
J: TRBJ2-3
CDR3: CASSLRQGAKGTDTQYF
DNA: TGTGCCAGTAGTCTCCGACAGGGGGCAAAGGGGACAGATACGCAGTATTTT

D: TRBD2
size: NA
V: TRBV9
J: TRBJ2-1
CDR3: CASSPGLAGGRNNEQFF
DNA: TGTGCCAGCAGCCCGGGACTAGCGGGGGGCAGAAACAATGAGCAGTTCTTC

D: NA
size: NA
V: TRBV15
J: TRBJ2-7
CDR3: CATSRVPQAYEQYF
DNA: TGTGCCACCAGCAGAGTTCCACAGGCCTACGAGCAGTACTTC

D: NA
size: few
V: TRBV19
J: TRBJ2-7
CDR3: CASKLTGTYEQYF
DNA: TGTGCCAGTAAGTTGACAGGCACCTACGAGCAGTACTTC

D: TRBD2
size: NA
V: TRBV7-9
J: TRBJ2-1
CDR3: CASSLIERGGYNEQFF
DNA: TGTGCCAGCAGCTTAATCGAGCGGGGGGGCTACAATGAGCAGTTCTTC

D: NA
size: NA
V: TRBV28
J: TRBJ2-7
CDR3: CASSSIPLYEQYF
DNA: TGTGCCAGCAGTTCCATCCCACTCTACGAGCAGTACTTC

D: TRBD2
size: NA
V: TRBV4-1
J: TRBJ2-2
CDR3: CASSQDWLAGLSGELFF
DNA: TGCGCCAGCAGCCAAGATTGGCTAGCGGGGCTATCCGGGGAGCTGTTTTTT

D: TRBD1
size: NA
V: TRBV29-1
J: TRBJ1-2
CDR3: CSVEDLGQQGYTF
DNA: TGCAGCGTTGAAGATCTGGGACAGCAGGGCTACACCTTC

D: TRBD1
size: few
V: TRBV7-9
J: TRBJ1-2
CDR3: CSGGTGGGYGYTF
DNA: TGTTCCGGGGGGACAGGGGGCGGCTATGGCTACACCTTC

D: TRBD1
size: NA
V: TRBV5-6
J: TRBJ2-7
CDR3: CASSLVRTGEYF
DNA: TGTGCCAGCAGCTTGGTGAGGACAGGGGAGTACTTC

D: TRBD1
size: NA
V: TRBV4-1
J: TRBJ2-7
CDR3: CASSHLVWGQGEILYF
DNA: TGCGCCAGCAGCCACCTCGTGTGGGGACAGGGGGAGATTCTGTACTTC

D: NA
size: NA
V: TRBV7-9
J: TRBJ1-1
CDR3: CATTLPTRNTEAFF
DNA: TGTGCCACCACCCTACCCACTAGAAACACTGAAGCTTTCTTT

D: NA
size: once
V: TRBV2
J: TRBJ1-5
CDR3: CASSAAGWIANQPQHF
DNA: TGTGCCAGCAGTGCGGCAGGGTGGATTGCCAATCAGCCCCAGCATTTT

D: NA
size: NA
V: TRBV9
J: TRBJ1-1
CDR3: CASSRGNTEAFF
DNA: TGTGCCAGCAGCCGGGGGAACACTGAAGCTTTCTTT

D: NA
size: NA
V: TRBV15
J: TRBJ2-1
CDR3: CATGGYNEQFF
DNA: TGTGCCACCGGCGGTTACAATGAGCAGTTCTTC

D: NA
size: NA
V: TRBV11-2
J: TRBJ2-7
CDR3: CASSSLYEQYF
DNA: TGTGCCAGCAGCTCGCTCTACGAGCAGTACTTC

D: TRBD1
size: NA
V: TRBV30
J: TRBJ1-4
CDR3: CAWSVAGGSEKLFF
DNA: TGTGCCTGGAGTGTGGCAGGGGGTAGTGAAAAACTGTTTTTT

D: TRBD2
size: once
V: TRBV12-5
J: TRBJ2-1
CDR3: CASGASGRAGYNEQFF
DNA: TGTGCTAGTGGGGCTAGCGGGAGGGCCGGCTACAATGAGCAGTTCTTC

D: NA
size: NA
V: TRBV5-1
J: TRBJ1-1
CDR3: CASSVTGMNTEAFF
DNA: TGCGCCAGCAGCGTTACAGGTATGAACACTGAAGCTTTCTTT